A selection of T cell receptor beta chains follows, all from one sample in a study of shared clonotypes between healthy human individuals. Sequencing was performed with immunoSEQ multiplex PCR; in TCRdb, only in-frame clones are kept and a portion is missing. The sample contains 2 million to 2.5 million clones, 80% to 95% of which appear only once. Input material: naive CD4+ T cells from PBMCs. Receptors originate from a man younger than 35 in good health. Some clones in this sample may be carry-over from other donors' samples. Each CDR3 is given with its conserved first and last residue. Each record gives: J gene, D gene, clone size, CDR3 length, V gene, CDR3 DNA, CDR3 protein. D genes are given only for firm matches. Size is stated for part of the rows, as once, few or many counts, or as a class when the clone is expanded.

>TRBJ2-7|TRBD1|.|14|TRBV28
TGTGCCAGCAGAAACGGACAGGGGAAGTACGAGCAGTACTTC
CASRNGQGKYEQYF
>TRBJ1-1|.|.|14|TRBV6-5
TGTGCCAGCAGTCAGGATCACAGGAACACTGAAGCTTTCTTT
CASSQDHRNTEAFF
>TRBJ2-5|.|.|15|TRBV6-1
TGTGCCAGCAGTGAATTCAGGGCGGGTCAAGAGACCCAGTACTTC
CASSEFRAGQETQYF
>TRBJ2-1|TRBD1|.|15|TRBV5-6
TGTGCCAGCAGCCAAAAATTGACAGGGCGAGGTGAGCAGTTCTTC
CASSQKLTGRGEQFF
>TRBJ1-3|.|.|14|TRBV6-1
TGTGCCAGCAGTGAAGTCTTCTCTGGAAACACCATATATTTT
CASSEVFSGNTIYF
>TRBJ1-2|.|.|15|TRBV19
TGTGCCAGTAGGGAGAGGGGGACTGGGAACTATGGCTACACCTTC
CASRERGTGNYGYTF
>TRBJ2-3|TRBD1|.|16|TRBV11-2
TGTGCCAGCAGCTTAGGATTGGGACAGGGCGCAGATACGCAGTATTTT
CASSLGLGQGADTQYF
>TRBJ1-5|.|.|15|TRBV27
TGTGCCAGGTTTCACAAGGACTATAGCAATCAGCCCCAGCATTTT
CARFHKDYSNQPQHF
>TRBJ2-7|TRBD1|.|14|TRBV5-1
TGCGCCAGCAGCGACAGGGGTAGAGCGGGTGAGCAGTACTTC
CASSDRGRAGEQYF
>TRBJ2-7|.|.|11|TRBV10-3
TGTGCCATCAGTGATTTATACGAGCAGTACTTC
CAISDLYEQYF
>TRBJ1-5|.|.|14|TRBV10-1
TGCGCCAGCAGAATCCGGGGGGCAGGTCAGCCCCAGCATTTT
CASRIRGAGQPQHF
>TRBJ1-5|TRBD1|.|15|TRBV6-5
TGTGCCAGCAGACAGACAGGGTATAGCAATCAGCCCCAGCATTTT
CASRQTGYSNQPQHF
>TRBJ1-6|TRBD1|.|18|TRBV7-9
TGTGCCAGCAGCTTACCACCGGGAAGGGACAGGGGTGGGTCACCCCTCCACTTT
CASSLPPGRDRGGSPLHF
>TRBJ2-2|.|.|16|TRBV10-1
TGCGCCAGCAGTGAAACCGGGCACCAGAACACCGGGGAGCTGTTTTTT
CASSETGHQNTGELFF
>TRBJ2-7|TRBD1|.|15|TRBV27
TGTGCCAGCAGCCCCCGGGACAGGGGATTCTACGAGCAGTACTTC
CASSPRDRGFYEQYF
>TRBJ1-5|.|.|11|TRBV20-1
TGCAGTGCTAGGGGAAGGCAGCCCCAGCATTTT
CSARGRQPQHF
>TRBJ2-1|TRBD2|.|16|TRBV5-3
TGTGCCAGAAGCCTAAAGACTAGCGGGATGTCGGGTGAGCAGTTCTTC
CARSLKTSGMSGEQFF
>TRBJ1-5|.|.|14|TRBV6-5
TGTGCCAGCAGTTATTCCCGTAGTAATCAGCCCCAGCATTTT
CASSYSRSNQPQHF
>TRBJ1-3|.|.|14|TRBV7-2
TGTGCCAGCAGCTTAGCCCGACAGAGAAACACCATATATTTT
CASSLARQRNTIYF
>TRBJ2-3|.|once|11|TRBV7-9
TGTGCCAGCAGTAACAGTTATACGCAGTATTTT
CASSNSYTQYF
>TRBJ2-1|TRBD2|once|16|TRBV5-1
TGCGCCAGCAGCTTGACAGTACTAGCGGGAGAGGTTGAGCAGTTCTTC
CASSLTVLAGEVEQFF
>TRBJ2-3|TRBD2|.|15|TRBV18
TGTGCCAGCTCACCAAGGCTAGCGGGAACAGATACGCAGTATTTT
CASSPRLAGTDTQYF